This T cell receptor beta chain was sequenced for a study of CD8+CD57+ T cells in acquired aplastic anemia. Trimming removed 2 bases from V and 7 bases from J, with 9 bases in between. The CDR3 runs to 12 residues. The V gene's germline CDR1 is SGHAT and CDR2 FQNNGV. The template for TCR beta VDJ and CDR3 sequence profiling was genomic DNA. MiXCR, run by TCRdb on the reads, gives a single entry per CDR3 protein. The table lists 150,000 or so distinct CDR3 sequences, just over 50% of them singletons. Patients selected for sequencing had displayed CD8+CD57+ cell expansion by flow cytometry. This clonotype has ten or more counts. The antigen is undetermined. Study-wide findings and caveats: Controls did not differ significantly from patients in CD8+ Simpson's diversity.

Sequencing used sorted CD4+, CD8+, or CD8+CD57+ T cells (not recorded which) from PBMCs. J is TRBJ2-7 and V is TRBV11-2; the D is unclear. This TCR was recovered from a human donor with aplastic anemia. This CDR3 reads CASSLKGWEQYF. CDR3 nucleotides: TGTGCCAGCAGCTTAAAGGGTTGGGAGCAGTACTTC.